The rows below give T cell receptor beta chains drawn from one sample of a study of graft-versus-host responses after intestinal transplantation. Some clones are missing from TCRdb's copy, which holds only in-frame ones; the method was immunoSEQ multiplex PCR. This repertoire shows tens of thousands of clones, roughly 92% found once; its top ten account for roughly 0.3%. These TCRs are of unknown antigen specificity. The sequencing used unstimulated CD4+ T cells sorted from spleen or lymph node cells, collected before intestinal transplant. The receptors here all came from a human donor who received an intestinal transplant. The CDR3 runs from the conserved cysteine through the conserved F or W. A D gene is named only where the DNA matches it firmly. Size tells how often a clone was seen (once, few, many) or the class of an expanded clone, and some rows leave it out.

TRBV2	NA	NA	TRBJ2-7	12	TGTGCCAGCAGCGGACAGAGCTACGAGCAGTACTTC	CASSGQSYEQYF
TRBV5-1	NA	NA	TRBJ1-5	13	TGCGTCAGCAGCTTGGCCGGGGGACAGCCCCAGCATTTT	CVSSLAGGQPQHF
TRBV9	few	TRBD2	TRBJ2-1	16	TGTGCCAGCAGCGGTAGAGCGGGAGGGGGGAGTGGTGAGCAGTTCTTC	CASSGRAGGGSGEQFF
TRBV5-1	NA	NA	TRBJ2-3	15	TGCGCCAGCAGCAGGAATTCGAGAAGCACAGATACGCAGTATTTT	CASSRNSRSTDTQYF
TRBV5-1	NA	TRBD2	TRBJ2-3	14	TGCGCCAGCATGGCGGGAGTGAGCACAGATACGCAGTATTTT	CASMAGVSTDTQYF
TRBV6-5	NA	TRBD1	TRBJ2-7	16	TGTGCCAGCAGTTACTCGGGGGGACAGGGCCCCTACGAGCAGTACTTC	CASSYSGGQGPYEQYF
TRBV4-1	once	TRBD1	TRBJ1-2	15	TGCGCCAGCAGCCAGGCCGGGACAGGGGAGGGTGGCTACACCTTC	CASSQAGTGEGGYTF
TRBV7-9	NA	NA	TRBJ1-2	12	TGTGCCAGCAGCCCAGAAGCACGGGAGACTCACTTC	CASSPEARETHF
TRBV7-7	NA	NA	TRBJ2-7	20	TGTGCCAGCAGCTACAGTAGAAACAGGACCTTTGTCTTCACCGGCTACGAGCAGTACTTC	CASSYSRNRTFVFTGYEQYF
TRBV12-5	NA	NA	TRBJ2-5	15	TGTGCTAGTGGTTTGGTAGGCGGGGTGGGGGAGACCCAGTACTTC	CASGLVGGVGETQYF
TRBV7-3	NA	NA	TRBJ2-3	16	TGTGCCAGCAGCCCGTCGGCGGTCACTAGCACAGATACGCAGTATTTT	CASSPSAVTSTDTQYF
TRBV4-1	NA	TRBD1	TRBJ1-6	16	TGCGCCAGCAGATTCACAGGGGTGATTATGGATTCACCCCTCCACTTT	CASRFTGVIMDSPLHF
TRBV5-1	NA	TRBD2	TRBJ2-1	13	TGCGCCAGCACGGGGGGGAGCCACAATGAGCAGTTCTTC	CASTGGSHNEQFF
TRBV10-2	NA	TRBD1	TRBJ1-2	18	TGCGCCAGCAGTGAGTCAACGATCGGACAGGGGGCCGGGTATGGCTACACCTTC	CASSESTIGQGAGYGYTF
TRBV2	NA	TRBD1	TRBJ1-1	14	TGTGCCAGCAGTGAAAGTAACAGGGGGACTGAAGCTTTCTTT	CASSESNRGTEAFF
TRBV10-1	NA	NA	TRBJ2-7	15	TGCGCCAGCAGTGAGTCTTGGGGGCCCGGGAACGAGCAGTACTTC	CASSESWGPGNEQYF
TRBV5-1	few	NA	TRBJ2-5	11	TGCGCCAGCAGCTTGCAAGAGACCCAGTACTTC	CASSLQETQYF
TRBV6-6	NA	NA	TRBJ2-4	16	TGTGCCAGCAGTTACTCCCCTCCGGGATTTAAAAACATTCAGTACTTC	CASSYSPPGFKNIQYF
TRBV7-6	NA	TRBD2	TRBJ2-1	18	TGTGCCAGCAGCTTGCGCCCCGTAGCGGGAGGGCTTTACAATGAGCAGTTCTTC	CASSLRPVAGGLYNEQFF
TRBV5-1	NA	NA	TRBJ2-5	15	TGCGCCAGCAGCTTGGCGGGATATGAGCGTGGGACCCAGTACTTC	CASSLAGYERGTQYF
TRBV15	NA	NA	TRBJ2-6	18	TGTGCCACCAGCAGACGAGCACAGGTTTACTCTGGGGCCAACGTCCTGACTTTC	CATSRRAQVYSGANVLTF
TRBV6-5	NA	TRBD2	TRBJ2-7	14	TGTGCCAGCAGACCACTAGCGGGAGTTGGGGAGCAGTACTTC	CASRPLAGVGEQYF
TRBV5-1	NA	NA	TRBJ2-3	16	TGCGCCAGCAGCTTGGATAGAGGTTCTAGCACAGATACGCAGTATTTT	CASSLDRGSSTDTQYF
TRBV28	NA	NA	TRBJ1-2	11	TGTGCCAGCAGTTTATTGAATGGCTACACCTTC	CASSLLNGYTF
TRBV12-5	NA	NA	TRBJ2-3	13	TGTGCTAGTGGGCCGTCGGGGGTTCTTACGCAGTATTTT	CASGPSGVLTQYF
TRBV6-5	NA	NA	TRBJ2-4	10	TGTGCCAGCGGGCAAAACATTCAGTACTTC	CASGQNIQYF
TRBV7-6	once	NA	TRBJ2-2	13	TGTGCCAGCAGCTTAGGAGAGGGCCGGGAGCTGTTTTTT	CASSLGEGRELFF
TRBV5-1	NA	TRBD1	TRBJ2-3	15	TGCGCCAGCAGCTCGGACAGGGGGCGGACAGATACGCAGTATTTT	CASSSDRGRTDTQYF
TRBV30	NA	TRBD1	TRBJ1-5	15	TGTGCCTGGAGCTCACAGGGGGGAGGCAATCAGCCCCAGCATTTT	CAWSSQGGGNQPQHF
TRBV10-3	NA	NA	TRBJ1-3	15	TGTGCCATCAGTGGGGAGGGCCTCTCTGGAAACACCATATATTTT	CAISGEGLSGNTIYF
TRBV7-2	once	TRBD1	TRBJ1-5	16	TGTGCCAGCAGCTTAATAGGACAGGGAACCAATCAGCCCCAGCATTTT	CASSLIGQGTNQPQHF
TRBV7-9	NA	TRBD2	TRBJ2-3	16	TGTGCCAGCAGCTCTACCGGGACTAGATCCACAGATACGCAGTATTTT	CASSSTGTRSTDTQYF
TRBV27	NA	TRBD1	TRBJ1-6	14	TGTGCCAGCAGTCCGGGACAGGGTTATTCACCCCTCCACTTT	CASSPGQGYSPLHF
TRBV29-1	NA	NA	TRBJ1-2	12	TGCAGCGTTAATCTCGCAAAATATGGCTACACCTTC	CSVNLAKYGYTF
TRBV29-1	once	TRBD2	TRBJ2-1	14	TGCAGCGCTTGGGGGGCTAGCGGGTTGAATGAGCAGTTCTTC	CSAWGASGLNEQFF
TRBV2	once	NA	TRBJ2-7	12	TGTGCCAGCAGGAACTTGGGTAACGAGCAGTACTTC	CASRNLGNEQYF
TRBV27	NA	TRBD2	TRBJ2-1	16	TGTGCCAGCAGTACACAACTAGCGGGCTTATACAATGAGCAGTTCTTC	CASSTQLAGLYNEQFF
TRBV5-1	once	NA	TRBJ2-5	14	TGCGCCAGCAGCTTGGCCAGGACGCAAGAGACCCAGTACTTC	CASSLARTQETQYF
TRBV5-1	NA	NA	TRBJ1-3	18	TGCGCCAGCAGCTTGGAGGGGGATCCAACATACTCTGGAAACACCATATATTTT	CASSLEGDPTYSGNTIYF
TRBV6-5	NA	NA	TRBJ2-7	14	TGTGCCAGCAAGACGGGGGTAGCAGACTACGAGCAGTACTTC	CASKTGVADYEQYF
TRBV2	NA	TRBD1	TRBJ1-2	14	TGTGCCAGCAGGGGTACAGGGGTGGACTATGGCTACACCTTC	CASRGTGVDYGYTF
TRBV18	NA	TRBD1	TRBJ1-5	17	TGTGCCAGCTCACCACCGGGGACAGGGGCAGGCAATCAGCCCCAGCATTTT	CASSPPGTGAGNQPQHF
TRBV4-1	NA	TRBD1	TRBJ1-2	14	TGCGCCAGCAGCCCTCGACAGGGCGGATATGGCTACACCTTC	CASSPRQGGYGYTF
TRBV5-1	NA	NA	TRBJ2-7	14	TGCGCCAGCAGCTTTGCAGCCTCGTCCATCGAGCAGTACTTC	CASSFAASSIEQYF
TRBV29-1	NA	NA	TRBJ2-1	13	TGCAGCGTTCTCGGGGGATACTACAATGAGCAGTTCTTC	CSVLGGYYNEQFF
TRBV11-2	NA	TRBD2	TRBJ2-5	15	TGTGCCAGCAGCTTAGGACTAGCGGGAGCTGAGACCCAGTACTTC	CASSLGLAGAETQYF
TRBV9	NA	TRBD2	TRBJ2-7	20	TGTGCCAGCAGCGTAGGGGGGCTAGCGGGAGGTCTTTCGAGCTCCTACGAGCAGTACTTC	CASSVGGLAGGLSSSYEQYF
TRBV6-6	NA	NA	TRBJ1-3	15	TGTGCCAGCTCCTCAGGGACTCCCTCTGGAAACACCATATATTTT	CASSSGTPSGNTIYF
TRBV27	once	TRBD2	TRBJ2-7	14	TGTGCCAGCAGTACCTTAGCGGGAGCCTACGAGCAGTACTTC	CASSTLAGAYEQYF
TRBV5-6	NA	TRBD1	TRBJ1-2	14	TGTGCCAGCAGCTTCGGACAGGCTAACTATGGCTACACCTTC	CASSFGQANYGYTF
TRBV12-5	once	TRBD1	TRBJ1-1	16	TGTGCTAGTGGTTTGTCACGACAGGGGAGGTTTTCTGAAGCTTTCTTT	CASGLSRQGRFSEAFF
TRBV27	NA	NA	TRBJ1-2	17	TGTGCCAGCAGTCTGGATCCCCCGGGACACACACCGAGGGGCTACACCTTC	CASSLDPPGHTPRGYTF
TRBV7-2	NA	TRBD1	TRBJ1-3	14	TGTGCCAGCAGCTGGAGACAGGGGAGGAACACCATATATTTT	CASSWRQGRNTIYF
TRBV7-2	NA	NA	TRBJ2-7	13	TGTGCCAGCAGCTTAGCCCCCGGCTACGAGCAGTACTTC	CASSLAPGYEQYF
TRBV5-1	NA	NA	TRBJ2-5	15	TGCGCCAGCAGCTTGGCAGGGATTGGAGCAGAGACCCAGTACTTC	CASSLAGIGAETQYF
TRBV5-1	NA	NA	TRBJ2-7	13	TGCGCCAGCAGCCAGGGTCCAGACTACGAGCAGTACTTC	CASSQGPDYEQYF